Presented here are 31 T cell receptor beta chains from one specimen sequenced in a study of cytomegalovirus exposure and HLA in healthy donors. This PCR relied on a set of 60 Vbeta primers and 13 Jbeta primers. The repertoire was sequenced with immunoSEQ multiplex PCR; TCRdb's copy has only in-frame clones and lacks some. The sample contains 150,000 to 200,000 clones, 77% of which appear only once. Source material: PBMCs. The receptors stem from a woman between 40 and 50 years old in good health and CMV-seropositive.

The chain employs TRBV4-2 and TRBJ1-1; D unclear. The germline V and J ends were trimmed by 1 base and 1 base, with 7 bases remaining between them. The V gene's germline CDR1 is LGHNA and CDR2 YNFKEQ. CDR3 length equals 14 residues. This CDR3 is CASSQAPGNTEAFF. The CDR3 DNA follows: TGTGCCAGCAGCCAAGCTCCCGGGAACACTGAAGCTTTCTTT.

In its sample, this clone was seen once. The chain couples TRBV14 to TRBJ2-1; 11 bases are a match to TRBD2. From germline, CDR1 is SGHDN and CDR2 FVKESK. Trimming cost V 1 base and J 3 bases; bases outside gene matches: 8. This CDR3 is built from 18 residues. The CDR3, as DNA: TGTGCCAGCAGCCAAGCCTTTCTAGCGGGGGGCTACTACAATGAGCAGTTCTTC. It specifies CASSQAFLAGGYYNEQFF. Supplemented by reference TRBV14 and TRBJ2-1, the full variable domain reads EAGVTQFPSHSVIEKGQTVTLRCDPISGHDNLYWYRRVMGKEIKFLLHFVKESKQDESGMPNNRFLAERTGGTYSTLKVQPAELEDSGVYFCASSQAFLAGGYYNEQFFGPGTRLTVL.

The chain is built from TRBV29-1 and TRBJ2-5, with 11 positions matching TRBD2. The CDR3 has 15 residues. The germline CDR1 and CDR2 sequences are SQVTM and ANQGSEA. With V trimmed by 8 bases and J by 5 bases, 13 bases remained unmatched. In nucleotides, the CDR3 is TGCAGCCTAACGGGGCTAGCGGGAGGAGGGGAGACCCAGTACTTC. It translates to CSLTGLAGGGETQYF.

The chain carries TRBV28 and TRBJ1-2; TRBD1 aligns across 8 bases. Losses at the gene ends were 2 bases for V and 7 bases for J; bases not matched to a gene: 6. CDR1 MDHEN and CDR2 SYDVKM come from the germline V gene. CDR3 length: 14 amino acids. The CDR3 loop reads CASSLDYRGFGYTF. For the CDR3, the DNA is TGTGCCAGCAGTTTAGACTACAGGGGGTTTGGCTACACCTTC.

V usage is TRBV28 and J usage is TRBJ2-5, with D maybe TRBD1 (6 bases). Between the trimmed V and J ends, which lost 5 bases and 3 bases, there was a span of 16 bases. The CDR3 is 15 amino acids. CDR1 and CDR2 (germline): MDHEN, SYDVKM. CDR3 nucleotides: TGTGCCAGCAGTCCCTTGAACAGGGTTGAAGAGACCCAGTACTTC. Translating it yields CASSPLNRVEETQYF.

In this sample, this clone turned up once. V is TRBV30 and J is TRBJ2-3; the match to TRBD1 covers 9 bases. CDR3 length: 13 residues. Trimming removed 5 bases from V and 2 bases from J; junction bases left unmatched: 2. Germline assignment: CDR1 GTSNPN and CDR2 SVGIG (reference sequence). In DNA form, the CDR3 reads TGTGCCTGGGGACAGGGGTCCACAGATACGCAGTATTTT. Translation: CAWGQGSTDTQYF.

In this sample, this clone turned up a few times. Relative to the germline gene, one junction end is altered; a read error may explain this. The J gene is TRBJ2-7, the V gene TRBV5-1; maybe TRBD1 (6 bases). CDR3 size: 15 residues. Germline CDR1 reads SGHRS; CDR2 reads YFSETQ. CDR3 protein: CASRLGAAGRNEQYF. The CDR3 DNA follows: TGCGCCAGCAGATTGGGGGCCGCAGGGCGGAACGAGCAGTACTTC.

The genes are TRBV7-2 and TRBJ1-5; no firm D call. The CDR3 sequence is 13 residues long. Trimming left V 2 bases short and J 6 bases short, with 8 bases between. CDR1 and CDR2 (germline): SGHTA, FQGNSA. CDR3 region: CASSLSPGQPQHF. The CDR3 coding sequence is TGTGCCAGCAGCTTAAGTCCAGGTCAGCCCCAGCATTTT.

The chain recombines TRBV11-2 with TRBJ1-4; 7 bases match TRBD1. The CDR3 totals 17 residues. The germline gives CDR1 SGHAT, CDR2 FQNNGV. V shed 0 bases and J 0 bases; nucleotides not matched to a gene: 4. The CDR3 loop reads CASSLDGQAATNEKLFF. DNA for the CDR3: TGTGCCAGCAGCTTAGATGGACAGGCTGCAACTAATGAAAAACTGTTTTTT.

Written as DNA, the CDR3 is TGTGCCAGCAGCCTGAGCGGGAGTAACGTTGATGAGCAGTTCTTC. Translation: CASSLSGSNVDEQFF. The rearrangement joins TRBV5-4 to TRBJ2-1; 8 nucleotides agree with TRBD2. The germline V gene encodes CDR1 SGHNT and CDR2 YYREEE (reference sequence). Losses at the gene ends were 4 bases for V and 8 bases for J; bases not matched to a gene: 11. CDR3 length: 15 residues.

Here the CDR3 reads CASSPTPGLVNEQYF. The CDR3 nucleotides are TGTGCCAGCAGTCCCACTCCGGGACTAGTTAACGAGCAGTACTTC. V is TRBV7-2 and J is TRBJ2-7, with 8 bases aligning to TRBD2. In germline, CDR1 is SGHTA, CDR2 FQGNSA. V trimming: 6 bases; J trimming: 5 bases; junction bases outside the gene matches: 12. The CDR3 runs 15 residues.

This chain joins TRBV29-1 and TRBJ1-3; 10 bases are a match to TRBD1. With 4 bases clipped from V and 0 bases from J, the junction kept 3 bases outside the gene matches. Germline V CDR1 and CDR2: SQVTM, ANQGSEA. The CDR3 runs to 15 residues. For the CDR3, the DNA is TGCAGCGTTGGACAGGGGGCTAGCTCTGGAAACACCATATATTTT. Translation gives CSVGQGASSGNTIYF.

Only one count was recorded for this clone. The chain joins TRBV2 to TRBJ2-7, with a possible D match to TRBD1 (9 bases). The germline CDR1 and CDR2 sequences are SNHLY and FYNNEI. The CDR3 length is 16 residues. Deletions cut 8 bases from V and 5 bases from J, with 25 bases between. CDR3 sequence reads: CASLTPGGTGIHEQYF. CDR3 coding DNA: TGTGCCAGCCTCACGCCGGGGGGGACAGGGATTCACGAGCAGTACTTC. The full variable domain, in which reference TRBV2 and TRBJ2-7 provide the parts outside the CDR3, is EPEVTQTPSHQVTQMGQEVILRCVPISNHLYFYWYRQILGQKVEFLVSFYNNEISEKSEIFDDQFSVERPDGSNFTLKIRSTKLEDSAMYFCASLTPGGTGIHEQYFGPGTRLTVT.

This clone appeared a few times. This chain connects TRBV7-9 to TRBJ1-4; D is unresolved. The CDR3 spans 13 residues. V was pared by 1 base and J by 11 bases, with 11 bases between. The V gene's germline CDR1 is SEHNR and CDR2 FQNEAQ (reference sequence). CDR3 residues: CASSLVLSPKLFF. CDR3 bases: TGTGCCAGCAGCTTAGTCCTTTCCCCCAAACTGTTTTTT.

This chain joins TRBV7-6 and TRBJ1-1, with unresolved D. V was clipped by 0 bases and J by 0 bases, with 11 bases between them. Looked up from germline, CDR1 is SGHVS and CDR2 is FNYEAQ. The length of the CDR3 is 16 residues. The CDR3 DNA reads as TGTGCCAGCAGCTTAGCGCGGGAAGAGATGAACACTGAAGCTTTCTTT. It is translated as CASSLAREEMNTEAFF.

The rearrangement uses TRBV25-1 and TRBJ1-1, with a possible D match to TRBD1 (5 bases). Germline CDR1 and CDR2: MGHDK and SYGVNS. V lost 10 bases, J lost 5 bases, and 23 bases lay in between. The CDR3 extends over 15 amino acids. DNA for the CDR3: TGTGCCAACAGAAAGGGGCAGTGGGAAGGAACTGAAGCTTTCTTT. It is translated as CANRKGQWEGTEAFF.

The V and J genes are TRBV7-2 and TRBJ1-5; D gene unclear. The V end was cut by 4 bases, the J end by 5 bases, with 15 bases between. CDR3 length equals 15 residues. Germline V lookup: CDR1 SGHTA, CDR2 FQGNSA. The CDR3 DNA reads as TGTGCCAGCAGCTCCAACCTCGTCGGGTATCAGCCCCAGCATTTT. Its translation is CASSSNLVGYQPQHF.

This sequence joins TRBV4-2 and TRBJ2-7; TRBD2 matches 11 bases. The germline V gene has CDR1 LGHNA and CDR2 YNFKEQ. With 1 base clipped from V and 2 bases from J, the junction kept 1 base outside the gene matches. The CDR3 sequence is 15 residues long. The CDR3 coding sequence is TGTGCCAGCAGCCAAGCGACTAGCGGGACCTACGAGCAGTACTTC. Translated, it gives CASSQATSGTYEQYF.

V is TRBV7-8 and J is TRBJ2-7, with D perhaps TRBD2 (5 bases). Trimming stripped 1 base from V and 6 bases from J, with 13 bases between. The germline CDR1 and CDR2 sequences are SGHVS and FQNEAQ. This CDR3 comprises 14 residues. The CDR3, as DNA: TGTGCCAGCAGCTTAGGGGAGAAGGTGTCCGAGCAGTACTTC. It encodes CASSLGEKVSEQYF. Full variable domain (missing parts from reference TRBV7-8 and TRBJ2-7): GAGVSQSPRYKVAKRGQDVALRCDPISGHVSLFWYQQALGQGPEFLTYFQNEAQLDKSGLPSDRFFAERPEGSVSTLKIQRTQQEDSAVYLCASSLGEKVSEQYFGPGTRLTVT.

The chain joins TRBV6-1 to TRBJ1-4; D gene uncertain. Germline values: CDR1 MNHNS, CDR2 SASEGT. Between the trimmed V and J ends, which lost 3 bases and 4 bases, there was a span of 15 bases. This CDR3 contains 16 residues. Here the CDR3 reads CASSEKRWNDNEKLFF. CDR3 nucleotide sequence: TGTGCCAGCAGTGAGAAGCGGTGGAACGATAATGAAAAACTGTTTTTT.

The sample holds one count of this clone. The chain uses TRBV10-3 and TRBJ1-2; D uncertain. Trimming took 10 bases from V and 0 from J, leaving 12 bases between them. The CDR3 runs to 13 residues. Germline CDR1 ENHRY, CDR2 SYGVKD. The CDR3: CATRGSTNYGYTF. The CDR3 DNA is TGTGCCACCAGAGGGAGTACTAACTATGGCTACACCTTC.

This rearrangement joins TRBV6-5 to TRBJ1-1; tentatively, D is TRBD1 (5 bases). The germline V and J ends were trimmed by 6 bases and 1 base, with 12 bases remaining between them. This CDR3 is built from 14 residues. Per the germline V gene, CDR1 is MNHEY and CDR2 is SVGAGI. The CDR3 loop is CASSPDIWNTEAFF. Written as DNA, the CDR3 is TGTGCCAGCAGCCCGGACATTTGGAACACTGAAGCTTTCTTT.

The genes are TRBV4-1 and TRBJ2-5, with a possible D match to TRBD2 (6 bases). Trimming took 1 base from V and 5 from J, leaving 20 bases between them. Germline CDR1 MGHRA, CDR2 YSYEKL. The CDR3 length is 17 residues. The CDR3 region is CASSQVSSASVEETQYF. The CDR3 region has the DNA TGCGCCAGCAGCCAAGTCTCTTCGGCTAGCGTGGAGGAGACCCAGTACTTC.

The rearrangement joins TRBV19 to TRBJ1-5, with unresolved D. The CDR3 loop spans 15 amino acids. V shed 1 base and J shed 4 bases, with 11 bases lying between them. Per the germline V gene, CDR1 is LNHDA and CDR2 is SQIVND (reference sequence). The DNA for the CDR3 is TGTGCCAGTAGTATAGGGCAGCCGGAGAATCAGCCCCAGCATTTT. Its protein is CASSIGQPENQPQHF.

CDR3 in amino acids: CASSLGLRGGRQFF. The DNA of the CDR3 is TGTGCCAGCAGCTTGGGTCTGCGGGGGGGCCGGCAGTTCTTC. The V call is TRBV5-8, the J call TRBJ2-1, with 9 bases identical to TRBD2. Trimming cost V 0 bases and J 12 bases; bases outside gene matches: 7. The CDR3 sequence is 14 residues long. Germline V gives CDR1 SGHTS, CDR2 YDEGEE.

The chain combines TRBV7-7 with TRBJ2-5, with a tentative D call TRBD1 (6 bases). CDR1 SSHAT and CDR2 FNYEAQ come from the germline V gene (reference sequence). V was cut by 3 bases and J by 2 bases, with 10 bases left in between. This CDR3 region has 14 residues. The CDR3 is CASSFGGQQETQYF. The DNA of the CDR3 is TGTGCCAGCAGCTTTGGTGGACAGCAAGAGACCCAGTACTTC.

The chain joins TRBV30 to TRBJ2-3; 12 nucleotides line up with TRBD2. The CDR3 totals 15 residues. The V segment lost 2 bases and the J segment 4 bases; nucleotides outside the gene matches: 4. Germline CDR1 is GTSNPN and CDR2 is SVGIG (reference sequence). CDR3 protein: CAWSLLAGGADTQYF. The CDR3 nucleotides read TGTGCCTGGAGTTTACTAGCGGGGGGCGCAGATACGCAGTATTTT.

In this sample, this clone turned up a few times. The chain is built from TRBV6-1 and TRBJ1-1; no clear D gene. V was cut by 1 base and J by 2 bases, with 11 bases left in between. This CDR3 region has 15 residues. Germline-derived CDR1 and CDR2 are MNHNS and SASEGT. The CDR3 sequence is CASSEVVGRNTEAFF. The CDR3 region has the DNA TGTGCCAGCAGTGAAGTCGTGGGCAGAAACACTGAAGCTTTCTTT.

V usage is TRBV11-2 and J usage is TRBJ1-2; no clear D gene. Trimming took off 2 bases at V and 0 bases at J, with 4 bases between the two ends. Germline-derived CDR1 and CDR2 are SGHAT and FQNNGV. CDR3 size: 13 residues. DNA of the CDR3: TGTGCCAGCAGCTTAACGGCTAACTATGGCTACACCTTC. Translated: CASSLTANYGYTF.

The CDR3 DNA follows: TGTGCCTGGAGCCCGGGACAGTTCATGAACACTGAAGCTTTCTTT. It is translated as CAWSPGQFMNTEAFF. V gene TRBV30 combines with J gene TRBJ1-1; 7 nucleotides agree with TRBD1. The length of the CDR3 is 15 residues. The junction had 7 bases not matched to a gene; V was cut back by 3 bases and J by 0 bases. The germline V gene has CDR1 GTSNPN and CDR2 SVGIG (reference sequence).

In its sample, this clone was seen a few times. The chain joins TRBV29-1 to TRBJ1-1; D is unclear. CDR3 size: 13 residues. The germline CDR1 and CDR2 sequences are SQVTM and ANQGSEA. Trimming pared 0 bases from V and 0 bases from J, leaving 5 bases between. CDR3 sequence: CSVEDTLNTEAFF. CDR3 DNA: TGCAGCGTTGAAGACACTTTGAACACTGAAGCTTTCTTT.